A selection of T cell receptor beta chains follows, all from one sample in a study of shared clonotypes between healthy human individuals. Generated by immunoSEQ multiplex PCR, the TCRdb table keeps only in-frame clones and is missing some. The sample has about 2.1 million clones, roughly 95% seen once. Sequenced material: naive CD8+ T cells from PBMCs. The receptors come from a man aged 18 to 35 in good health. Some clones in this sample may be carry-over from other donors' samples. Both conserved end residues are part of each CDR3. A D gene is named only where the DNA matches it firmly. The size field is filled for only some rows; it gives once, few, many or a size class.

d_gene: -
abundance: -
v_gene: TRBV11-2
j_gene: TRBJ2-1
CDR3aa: CASSLVGYDEQFF
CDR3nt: TGTGCCAGCAGCTTAGTGGGATATGATGAGCAGTTCTTC

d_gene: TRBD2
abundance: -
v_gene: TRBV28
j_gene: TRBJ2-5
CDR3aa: CASSSIPPSGPGTQYF
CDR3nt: TGTGCCAGCAGTTCCATCCCCCCTAGCGGACCGGGGACCCAGTACTTC

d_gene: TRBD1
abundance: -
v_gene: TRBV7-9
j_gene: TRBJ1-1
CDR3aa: CASSSGQIRTEAFF
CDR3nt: TGTGCCAGCAGCTCGGGACAGATAAGAACTGAAGCTTTCTTT

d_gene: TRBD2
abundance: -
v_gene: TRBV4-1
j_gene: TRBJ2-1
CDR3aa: CASSQTSGREQFF
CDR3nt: TGCGCCAGCAGCCAAACTAGCGGGAGGGAGCAGTTCTTC

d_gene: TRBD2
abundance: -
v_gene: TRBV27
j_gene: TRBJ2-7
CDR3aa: CASSFSGRAYEQYF
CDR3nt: TGTGCCAGCAGTTTTAGCGGGAGGGCCTACGAGCAGTACTTC

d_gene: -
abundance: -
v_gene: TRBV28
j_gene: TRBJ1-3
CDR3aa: CASSLQGSGNTIYF
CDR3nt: TGTGCCAGCAGTTTACAGGGATCTGGAAACACCATATATTTT

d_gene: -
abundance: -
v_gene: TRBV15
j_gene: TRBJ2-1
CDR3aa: CATSSDASSYNEQFF
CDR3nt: TGTGCCACCAGCAGTGACGCGAGCTCCTACAATGAGCAGTTCTTC

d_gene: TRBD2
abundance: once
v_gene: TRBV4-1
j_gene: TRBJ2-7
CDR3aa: CASSLGLAGAYEQYF
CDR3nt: TGCGCCAGCAGCCTCGGACTAGCGGGGGCCTACGAGCAGTACTTC

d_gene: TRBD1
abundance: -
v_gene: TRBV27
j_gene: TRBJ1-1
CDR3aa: CASSSRDTGGTAFF
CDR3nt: TGTGCCAGCAGTTCACGCGACACAGGGGGCACAGCTTTCTTT

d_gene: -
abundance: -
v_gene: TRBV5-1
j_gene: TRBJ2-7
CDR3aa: CASSLDPGDEQYF
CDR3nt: TGCGCCAGCAGCTTGGATCCGGGAGACGAGCAGTACTTC

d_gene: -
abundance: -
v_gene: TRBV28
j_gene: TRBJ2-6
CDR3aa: CASSFGGPGANVLTF
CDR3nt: TGTGCCAGCAGTTTTGGGGGGCCTGGGGCCAACGTCCTGACTTTC

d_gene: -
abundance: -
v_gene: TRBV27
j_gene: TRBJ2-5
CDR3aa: CASSYSPYFQETQYF
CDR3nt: TGTGCCAGCAGTTATTCCCCGTACTTCCAAGAGACCCAGTACTTC

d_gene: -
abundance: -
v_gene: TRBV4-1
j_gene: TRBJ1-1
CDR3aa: CASSQDWPIGGVGNTEAFF
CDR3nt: TGCGCCAGCAGCCAAGATTGGCCCATCGGGGGGGTCGGGAACACTGAAGCTTTCTTT

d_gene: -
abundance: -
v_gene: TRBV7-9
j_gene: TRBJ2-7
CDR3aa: CASSWGTGEQYF
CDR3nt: TGTGCCAGCAGCTGGGGAACAGGGGAGCAGTACTTC

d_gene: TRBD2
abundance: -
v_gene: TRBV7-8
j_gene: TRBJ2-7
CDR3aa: CASSFRLAGAPGPNEQYF
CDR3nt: TGTGCCAGCAGCTTCAGACTAGCGGGAGCCCCGGGACCAAACGAGCAGTACTTC

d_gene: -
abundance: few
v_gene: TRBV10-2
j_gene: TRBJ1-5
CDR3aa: CASSDRGKDIPQHF
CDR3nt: TGCGCCAGCAGTGACAGGGGAAAGGATATACCCCAGCATTTT

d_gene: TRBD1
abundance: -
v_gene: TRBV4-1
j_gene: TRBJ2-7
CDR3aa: CASSPGQGTYEQYF
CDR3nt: TGCGCCAGCAGCCCGGGACAGGGTACGTACGAGCAGTACTTC

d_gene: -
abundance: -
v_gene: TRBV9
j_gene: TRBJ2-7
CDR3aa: CASSVSGAGYEQYF
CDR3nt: TGTGCCAGCAGCGTCTCTGGGGCAGGGTACGAGCAGTACTTC

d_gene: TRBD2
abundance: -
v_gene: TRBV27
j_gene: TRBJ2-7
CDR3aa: CASIGTRRYEQYF
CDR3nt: TGTGCCAGCATCGGGACTAGACGCTACGAGCAGTACTTC

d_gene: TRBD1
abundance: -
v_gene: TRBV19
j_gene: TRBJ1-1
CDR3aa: CASSIGGGGFTEAFF
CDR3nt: TGTGCCAGTAGTATAGGCGGAGGGGGCTTTACTGAAGCTTTCTTT

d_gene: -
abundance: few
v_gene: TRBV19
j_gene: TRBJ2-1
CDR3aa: CASRSIYNEQFF
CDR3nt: TGTGCCAGTAGGTCAATATACAATGAGCAGTTCTTC

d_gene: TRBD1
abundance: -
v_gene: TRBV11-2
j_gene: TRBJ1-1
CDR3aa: CASSPRQGMNTEAFF
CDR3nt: TGTGCCAGCAGCCCCCGACAGGGGATGAACACTGAAGCTTTCTTT

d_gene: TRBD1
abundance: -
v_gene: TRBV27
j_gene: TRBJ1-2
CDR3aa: CASSRDRGRHGYTF
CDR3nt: TGTGCCAGCAGTCGGGACAGGGGGCGCCATGGCTACACCTTC

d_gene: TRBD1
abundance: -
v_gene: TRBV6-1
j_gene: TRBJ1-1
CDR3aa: CASSEQGVGRTEAFF
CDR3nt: TGTGCCAGCAGTGAACAGGGGGTGGGTCGCACTGAAGCTTTCTTT

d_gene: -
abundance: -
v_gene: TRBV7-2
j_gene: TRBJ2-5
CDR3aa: CASSSHRASMGETQYF
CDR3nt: TGTGCCAGCAGCTCCCACCGGGCGTCTATGGGGGAGACCCAGTACTTC

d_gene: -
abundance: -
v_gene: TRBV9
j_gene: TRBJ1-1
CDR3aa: CASSVAARTNTEAFF
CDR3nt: TGTGCCAGCAGCGTAGCTGCCAGAACGAACACTGAAGCTTTCTTT

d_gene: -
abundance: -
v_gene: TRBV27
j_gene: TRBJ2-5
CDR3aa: CASSTLLRETQYF
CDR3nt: TGTGCCAGCAGTACCCTCCTTAGGGAGACCCAGTACTTC

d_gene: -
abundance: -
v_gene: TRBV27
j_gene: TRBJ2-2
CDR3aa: CASSTIQMNTGELFF
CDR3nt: TGTGCCAGCAGTACTATCCAGATGAACACCGGGGAGCTGTTTTTT

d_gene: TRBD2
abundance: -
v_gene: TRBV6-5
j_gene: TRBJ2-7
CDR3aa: CASSPLAESGYEQYF
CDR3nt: TGTGCCAGCAGTCCGCTAGCGGAATCCGGCTACGAGCAGTACTTC

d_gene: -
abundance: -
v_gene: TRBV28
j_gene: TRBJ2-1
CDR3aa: CASRLLTGNINYNEQFF
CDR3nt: TGTGCCAGCAGGTTACTGACGGGCAACATAAACTACAATGAGCAGTTCTTC

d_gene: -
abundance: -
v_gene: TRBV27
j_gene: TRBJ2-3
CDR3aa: CASSLSRGFSTDTQYF
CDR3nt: TGTGCCAGCAGTTTATCCCGGGGTTTTAGCACAGATACGCAGTATTTT

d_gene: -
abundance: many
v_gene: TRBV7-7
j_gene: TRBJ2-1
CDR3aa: CASSLGLDSYNEQFF
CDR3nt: TGTGCCAGCAGTCTGGGACTTGATTCCTACAATGAGCAGTTCTTC

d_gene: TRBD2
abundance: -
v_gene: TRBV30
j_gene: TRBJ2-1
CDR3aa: CAWSVSLAGEHNEQFF
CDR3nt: TGTGCCTGGAGTGTCAGCCTAGCGGGAGAACACAATGAGCAGTTCTTC

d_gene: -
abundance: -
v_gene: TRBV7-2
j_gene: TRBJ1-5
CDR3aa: CASSTIRGSNQPQHF
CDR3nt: TGTGCCAGCAGCACAATCAGGGGTAGCAATCAGCCCCAGCATTTT

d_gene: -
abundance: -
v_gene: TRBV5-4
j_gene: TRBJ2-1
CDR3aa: CASSFGTPSYNEQFF
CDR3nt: TGTGCCAGCAGCTTTGGCACCCCCTCCTACAATGAGCAGTTCTTC

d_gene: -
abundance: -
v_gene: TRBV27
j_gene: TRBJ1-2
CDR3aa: CASSLSLQGRRLYGYTF
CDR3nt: TGTGCCAGCAGTTTATCTTTACAGGGAAGGAGGCTCTATGGCTACACCTTC

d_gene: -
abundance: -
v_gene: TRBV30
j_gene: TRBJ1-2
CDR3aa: CARYTPSHGYTF
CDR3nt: TGTGCCCGATATACACCCTCCCACGGCTACACCTTC

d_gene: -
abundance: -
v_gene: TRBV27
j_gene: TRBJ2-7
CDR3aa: CASSFLGSEQYF
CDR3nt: TGTGCCAGCAGTTTCCTCGGATCCGAGCAGTACTTC

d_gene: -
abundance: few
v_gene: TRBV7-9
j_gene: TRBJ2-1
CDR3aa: CASSLPVNEQFF
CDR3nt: TGTGCCAGCAGCTTACCCGTCAATGAGCAGTTCTTC

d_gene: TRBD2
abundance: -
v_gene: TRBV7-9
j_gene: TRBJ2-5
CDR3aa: CASSFARGRETQYF
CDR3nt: TGTGCCAGCAGCTTTGCGCGCGGGAGGGAGACCCAGTACTTC

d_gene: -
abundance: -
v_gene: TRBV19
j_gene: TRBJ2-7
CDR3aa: CASSKISSVPYEQYF
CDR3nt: TGTGCCAGTAGCAAAATCTCTAGCGTACCCTACGAGCAGTACTTC

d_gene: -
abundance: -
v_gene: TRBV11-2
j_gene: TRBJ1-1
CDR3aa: CASSLVPPNEAFF
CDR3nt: TGTGCCAGCAGCTTAGTCCCCCCGAATGAAGCTTTCTTT

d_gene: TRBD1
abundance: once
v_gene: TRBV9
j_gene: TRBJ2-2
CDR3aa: CASSVGQGTSPGELFF
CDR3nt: TGTGCCAGCAGCGTGGGACAGGGGACTTCCCCCGGGGAGCTGTTTTTT

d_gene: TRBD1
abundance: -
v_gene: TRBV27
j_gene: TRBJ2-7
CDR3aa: CASSYGTGVSYEQYF
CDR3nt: TGTGCCAGCAGTTATGGGACAGGGGTCTCCTACGAGCAGTACTTC

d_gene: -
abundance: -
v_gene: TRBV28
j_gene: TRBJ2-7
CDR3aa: CASSLRPKPYEQYF
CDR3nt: TGTGCCAGCAGTCTCCGGCCCAAGCCCTACGAGCAGTACTTC

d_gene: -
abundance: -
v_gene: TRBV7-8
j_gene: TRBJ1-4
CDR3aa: CASSSWAANEKLFF
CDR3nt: TGTGCCAGCAGCTCGTGGGCGGCTAATGAAAAACTGTTTTTT

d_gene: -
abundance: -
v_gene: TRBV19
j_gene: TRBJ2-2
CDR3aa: CASSAELGWYTGELFF
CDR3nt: TGTGCCAGTTCTGCGGAACTCGGTTGGTATACCGGGGAGCTGTTTTTT

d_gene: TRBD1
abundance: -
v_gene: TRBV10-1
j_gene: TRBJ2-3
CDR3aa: CASSDSGGEDTQYF
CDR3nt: TGCGCCAGCAGTGATTCAGGGGGTGAGGATACGCAGTATTTT

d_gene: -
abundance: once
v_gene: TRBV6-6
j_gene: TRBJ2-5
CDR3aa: CASRDPRTQYF
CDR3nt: TGTGCCAGCAGGGACCCACGCACCCAGTACTTC

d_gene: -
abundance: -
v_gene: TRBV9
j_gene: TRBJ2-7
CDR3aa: CASSVSGNEQYF
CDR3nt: TGTGCCAGCAGCGTTTCTGGGAACGAGCAGTACTTC

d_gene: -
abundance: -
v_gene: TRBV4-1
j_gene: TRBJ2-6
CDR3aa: CASSTLIGWSGANVLTF
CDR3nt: TGCGCCAGCAGTACACTCATTGGATGGTCTGGGGCCAACGTCCTGACTTTC

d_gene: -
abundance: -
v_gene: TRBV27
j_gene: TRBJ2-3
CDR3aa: CASRRGTDTQYF
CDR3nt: TGTGCCAGCAGACGGGGCACAGATACGCAGTATTTT

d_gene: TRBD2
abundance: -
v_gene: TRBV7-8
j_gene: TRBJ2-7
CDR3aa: CASSKRGSAYEQYF
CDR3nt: TGTGCCAGCAGCAAGCGGGGAAGCGCCTACGAGCAGTACTTC

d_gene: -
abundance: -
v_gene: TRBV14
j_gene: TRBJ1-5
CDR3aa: CASSPGWGQPQHF
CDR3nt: TGTGCCAGCAGCCCGGGATGGGGTCAGCCCCAGCATTTT

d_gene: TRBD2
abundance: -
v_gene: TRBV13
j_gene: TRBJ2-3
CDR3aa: CASRLPSGRVTDTQYF
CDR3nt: TGTGCCAGCAGGCTACCCAGCGGGAGGGTCACAGATACGCAGTATTTT